These 3 T cell receptor beta chains share one sample of origin, sequenced in a study of cytomegalovirus exposure and HLA in healthy donors. Primers for the PCR totalled 60 Vbeta and 13 Jbeta. Clones were sequenced by immunoSEQ multiplex PCR, and TCRdb holds only the in-frame ones, with some missing. The sample lists 95,000 to 150,000 clones; approximately 65% were seen once. Specimen: PBMCs. The receptors shown here come from a man aged 18 to 29 in good health and CMV-seronegative.

Written as DNA, the CDR3 is TGTGCCAGCAGTAGGGGACAGCTTTTCTACGAGCAGTACTTC. Its protein is CASSRGQLFYEQYF. This rearrangement joins TRBV6-5 to TRBJ2-7, with TRBD1 identical over 7 bases. Germline lookup yields CDR1 MNHEY and CDR2 SVGAGI. Trimming removed 5 bases from V and 3 bases from J; junction bases left unmatched: 7. The CDR3 extends over 14 amino acids.

The chain carries TRBV28 and TRBJ1-1, with D perhaps TRBD1 (5 bases). This CDR3 has 15 residues. Germline CDR1 reads MDHEN; CDR2 reads SYDVKM. Trimming removed 6 bases from V and 0 bases from J, with 14 bases in between. The chain's CDR3 is CASSPLAGLNTEAFF. The CDR3 region has the DNA TGTGCCAGCAGCCCCTTAGCAGGGCTGAACACTGAAGCTTTCTTT.

V gene TRBV6-1 combines with J gene TRBJ1-6; D call uncertain. Trimming removed 8 bases from V and 7 bases from J, with 12 bases in between. Germline V CDR1 and CDR2: MNHNS, SASEGT. This CDR3 has 13 residues. The CDR3: CASGGRLNSPLHF. CDR3 in DNA: TGTGCCAGCGGTGGCAGGTTGAATTCACCCCTCCACTTT.